Listed here are 3 T cell receptor beta chains from one sample, sequenced in a study of OX40 agonist ivuxolimab in advanced cancers. The table came from immunoSEQ multiplex PCR; TCRdb's copy has only in-frame clones and leaves some out. Of just over 40,000 clones in the sample, more than 70% are singletons; the top ten hold 20% to 25%. The sequences come from CD4+ or CD8+ T cells sorted from blood, collected in a trial of the OX40 agonist ivuxolimab. Every receptor here comes from an adult with an advanced solid tumor such as melanoma, head and neck, liver or kidney cancer.

The chain joins TRBV2 to TRBJ2-5, with D maybe TRBD2 (6 bases). Deletions cut 6 bases from V and 4 bases from J, with 18 bases between. The length of the CDR3 is 15 residues. Germline V lookup: CDR1 SNHLY, CDR2 FYNNEI. CDR3 sequence (DNA): TGTGCCAGCAGGGACGACACCTTGCGGGGAGAGACCCAGTACTTC. The encoded protein is CASRDDTLRGETQYF. Variable domain in full (rest from reference TRBV2 and TRBJ2-5): EPEVTQTPSHQVTQMGQEVILRCVPISNHLYFYWYRQILGQKVEFLVSFYNNEISEKSEIFDDQFSVERPDGSNFTLKIRSTKLEDSAMYFCASRDDTLRGETQYFGPGTRLLVL.

The chain has TRBV7-9 and TRBJ2-2; 13 positions match TRBD2. This CDR3 is built from 15 residues. Trimming removed 8 bases from V and 4 bases from J; junction bases left unmatched: 4. The germline V gene encodes CDR1 SEHNR and CDR2 FQNEAQ (reference sequence). The CDR3 reads CASRTSGSSTGELFF. Written as DNA, the CDR3 is TGTGCCAGCCGGACTAGCGGGAGTAGCACCGGGGAGCTGTTTTTT. The full variable domain, its missing parts supplied by reference TRBV7-9 and TRBJ2-2, is DTGVSQNPRHKITKRGQNVTFRCDPISEHNRLYWYRQTLGQGPEFLTYFQNEAQLEKSRLLSDRFSAERPKGSFSTLEIQRTEQGDSAMYLCASRTSGSSTGELFFGEGSRLTVL.

The chain combines TRBV2 with TRBJ2-7; D remains unclear. CDR1 is SNHLY and CDR2 is FYNNEI in the germline V gene. This CDR3 region has 10 residues. V was shortened by 8 bases and J by 3 bases, with 5 bases between the two germline ends. Written as DNA, the CDR3 is TGTGCCAGCGTAAGCTACGAGCAGTACTTC. Translating gives CASVSYEQYF.